The TCR beta chain under discussion was sequenced for a study of T cell responses to AZD1222 COVID-19 vaccine. Broader study findings: Baseline antibody screening turned up just six seropositive AZD1222 recipients. Across spike, vaccine-associated CD4 TCRs were found, dominant at 160-218 and 743-854.

Data came from immunoSEQ multiplex PCR; TCRdb stores just in-frame clones and leaves some out. The table records about 150,000 clones, more than 75% of them present only once. In the case of this clone: The target antigen is unknown.

This clonotype originated in an adult who received the AZD1222 COVID-19 vaccine. Sequencing was performed on peripheral blood, taken 28 days after the second AZD1222 dose.

CDR3 loop: CASSPGTVNTEAFF. The CDR3 coding sequence is TGTGCCAGCTCACCAGGGACAGTGAACACTGAAGCTTTCTTT. The gene calls are TRBV18 and TRBJ1-1; 7 bases align to TRBD1. The germline V gene has CDR1 KGHSH and CDR2 LQKENI. Unmatched junction bases numbered 0, after V lost 2 bases and J lost 0 bases. The CDR3 is 14 residues long.